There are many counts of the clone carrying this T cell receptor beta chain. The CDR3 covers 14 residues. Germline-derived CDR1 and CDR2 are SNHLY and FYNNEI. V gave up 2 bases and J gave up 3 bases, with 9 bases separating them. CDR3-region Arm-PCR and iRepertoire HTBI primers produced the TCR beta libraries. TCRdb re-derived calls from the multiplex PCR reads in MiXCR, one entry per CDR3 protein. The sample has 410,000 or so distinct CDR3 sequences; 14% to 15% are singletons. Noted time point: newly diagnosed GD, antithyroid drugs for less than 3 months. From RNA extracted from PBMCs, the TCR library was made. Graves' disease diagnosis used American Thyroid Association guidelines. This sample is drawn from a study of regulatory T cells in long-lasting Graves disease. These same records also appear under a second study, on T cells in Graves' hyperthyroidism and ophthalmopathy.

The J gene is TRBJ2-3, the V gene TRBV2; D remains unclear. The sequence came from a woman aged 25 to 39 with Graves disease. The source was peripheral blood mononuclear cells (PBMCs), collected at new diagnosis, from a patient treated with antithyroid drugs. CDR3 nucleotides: TGTGCCAGCAGTGAATCCTCCCAAACAGATACGCAGTATTTT. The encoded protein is CASSESSQTDTQYF.